This T cell receptor (beta chain) was identified in a study of early T cells in non-severe SARS-CoV-2 infection. TCRdb reprocessed the 5' RACE reads via MiXCR and lists one record per CDR3 protein. This sample has around 32,000 distinct CDR3 sequences, with 5.7% found just once. V was pared by 6 bases and J by 2 bases, with 11 bases between. The CDR3 length is 14 residues. This clonotype was counted many times. The clonotype was recovered from an adult who was a healthcare worker with PCR-confirmed SARS-CoV-2 infection or an uninfected control (not recorded which). The chain recombines TRBV12-3 or TRBV12-4 with TRBJ1-5; tentative D call: TRBD1 (6 bases). Input material: whole blood. The CDR3 region is CASSPDSRNQPQHF. CDR3 DNA: TGTGCCAGCAGCCCGGACAGCCGCAATCAGCCCCAGCATTTT.